This TCR beta chain was documented in a study of T cell responses to AZD1222 COVID-19 vaccine. Generated by immunoSEQ multiplex PCR, the TCRdb table keeps only in-frame clones and is missing some. The sample yields about 100,000 clones, 85% to 90% seen once. The V end lost 7 bases, the J end lost 0 bases, and 9 bases lay between the germline ends. Looked up from germline, CDR1 is KGHDR and CDR2 is SFDVKD. This CDR3 spans 13 amino acids. The study's findings and limits: No repertoire was sampled before or during the peak T cell response, only after it. White British donors predominated, females outnumbered males, and clonal diversity was possibly underestimated.

A single count supports this clone. What it binds is not known. This chain uses TRBV24-1 with TRBJ2-7; perhaps D is TRBD1 or TRBD2 (5 bases each). The sample here was peripheral blood, taken on day 0 of AZD1222 vaccination. The source of this sequence is an adult in good health. CDR3: CATSPGSSYEQYF. The CDR3 DNA follows: TGTGCCACCAGCCCAGGGAGCTCCTACGAGCAGTACTTC.